The rows below give T cell receptor beta chains drawn from one sample of a study of HIV-infected patients and healthy controls. MiXCR, applied by TCRdb to the 5' RACE reads, yields one record per CDR3 protein. Here the sample spans some 5,500 distinct CDR3 sequences, approximately 8.2% being singletons. The source material was blood, sampled before antiretroviral therapy. The receptors were gathered from an adult with HIV infection. The CDR3 runs from the conserved cysteine through the conserved F or W. Fields, in order: J gene, clone size, CDR3 length, V gene, D gene, CDR3 DNA, CDR3 protein. D genes are given only for firm matches. Clone size appears in some rows only: once, few, many, or a class for an expanded clone.

TRBJ1-5,medium-sized,15,TRBV2,NA,TGTGCCAGCAGTGATAATTTTATCAATGTGGAGCCCCAGCATTTT,CASSDNFINVEPQHF
TRBJ2-5,medium-sized,15,TRBV28,TRBD2,TGTGCCAGCAGTTTCGGTCTAGCGGTACAAGAGACCCAGTACTTC,CASSFGLAVQETQYF
TRBJ2-2,NA,16,TRBV9,TRBD2,TGTGCCAGCAGCGTAGACCTAGCGGGGGGAGCCGGGGAGCTGTTTTTT,CASSVDLAGGAGELFF
TRBJ1-1,medium-sized,14,TRBV10-2,NA,TGCGCCAGCAGCGCACAGGGTACGAACACTGAAGCTTTCTTT,CASSAQGTNTEAFF
TRBJ2-2,medium-sized,15,TRBV7-2,NA,TGTGCCAGCAGGACCGGGACGAGCAACACCGGGGAGCTGTTTTTT,CASRTGTSNTGELFF
TRBJ2-2,medium-sized,18,TRBV7-2,TRBD1,TGTGCCAGCAGCCCGCGTCCCGGGACAGGGGTGCCAACCGGGGAGCTGTTTTTT,CASSPRPGTGVPTGELFF
TRBJ1-1,many,13,TRBV5-1,NA,TGCGCCAGCAGCCCCGACAGTTTCACTGAAGCTTTCTTT,CASSPDSFTEAFF
TRBJ1-5,medium-sized,19,TRBV7-9,TRBD1,TGTGCCAGCAGCGGCGCTCCGGGACAGTTTCCCCTTAGCAATCAGCCCCAGCATTTT,CASSGAPGQFPLSNQPQHF
TRBJ1-2,many,14,TRBV12-3/TRBV12-4,TRBD1,TGTGCCAGCACCTTAGGGACAGAAGACTATGGCTACACCTTC,CASTLGTEDYGYTF
TRBJ2-5,NA,14,TRBV21-1,NA,TGTGCCAGCAGGCGGGACAGAAGCCAAGAGACCCAGTACTTC,CASRRDRSQETQYF
TRBJ2-7,many,13,TRBV6-5,NA,TGTGCCAGCACCGGGGCCGGAAGGAACGAGCAGTACTTC,CASTGAGRNEQYF
TRBJ2-5,many,13,TRBV18,NA,TGTGCCAGCTCACAGGACATCCAAGAGACCCAGTACTTC,CASSQDIQETQYF
TRBJ2-5,many,16,TRBV12-3/TRBV12-4,TRBD1,TGTGCCAGCAGTCCATCTCGGACAGGGGGTTTTGAGACCCAGTACTTC,CASSPSRTGGFETQYF
TRBJ2-2,few,14,TRBV5-1,NA,TGCGCCAGCAGCTTGACAGCGAACACCGGGGAGCTGTTTTTT,CASSLTANTGELFF
TRBJ1-5,medium-sized,14,TRBV20-1,NA,TGCAGTGCCCGGACAGTGGGGCCCAATCAGCCCCAGCATTTT,CSARTVGPNQPQHF
TRBJ1-6,medium-sized,14,TRBV7-8,NA,TGTGCCAGCAGCCCGAGCTCCTATAATTCACCCCTCCACTTT,CASSPSSYNSPLHF
TRBJ2-3,many,14,TRBV7-9,TRBD1,TGTGCCAGCAGCCGACAGGGTACCACAGATACGCAGTATTTT,CASSRQGTTDTQYF
TRBJ2-7,many,14,TRBV5-1,NA,TGCGCCAGCAGCACTCCCCAGGGGCTGGGCGAGCAGTACTTC,CASSTPQGLGEQYF
TRBJ2-3,NA,15,TRBV27,TRBD1,TGTGCCAGCAGTTTATCGTGGACAGGGCCAGATACGCAGTATTTT,CASSLSWTGPDTQYF
TRBJ2-2,many,16,TRBV6-1,TRBD2,TGTGCCAGTATGAGGCGTACTAGCGGGGGATCCGGGGAGCTGTTTTTT,CASMRRTSGGSGELFF
TRBJ2-5,many,16,TRBV20-1,NA,TGCAGTGCTAGGCCCCTCTACAGCCTGAGTGGAGAGACCCAGTACTTC,CSARPLYSLSGETQYF
TRBJ2-3,medium-sized,13,TRBV30,NA,TGTGCCTGGAGTGTAATCAGGGCCGATACGCAGTATTTT,CAWSVIRADTQYF
TRBJ1-4,large,15,TRBV4-1,NA,TGCGCCAGCAGCCAAGATGCAGGCGGCGGCGAAAAACTGTTTTTT,CASSQDAGGGEKLFF
TRBJ1-1,many,15,TRBV27,TRBD1,TGTGCCAGCAGTCCTCAGGGGGTGCCGAACACTGAAGCTTTCTTT,CASSPQGVPNTEAFF
TRBJ1-5,NA,12,TRBV5-1,NA,TGCGCCAGCCGAGACTTAGATCAGCCCCAGCATTTT,CASRDLDQPQHF
TRBJ1-6,medium-sized,13,TRBV27,NA,TGTGCCAGCTCAAACAGGGCTGATTCACCCCTCCACTTT,CASSNRADSPLHF
TRBJ2-4,medium-sized,14,TRBV18,NA,TGTGCCAGCTCACCACGGATAGGGGAGAACATTCAGTACTTC,CASSPRIGENIQYF
TRBJ1-1,NA,12,TRBV14,NA,TGTGCCAGCAGGACACTGGGCACTGAAGCTTTCTTT,CASRTLGTEAFF
TRBJ2-2,many,15,TRBV12-3/TRBV12-4,NA,TGTGCCAGCAGTCAAAGACCCGGGGTGACCGGGGAGCTGTTTTTT,CASSQRPGVTGELFF
TRBJ2-7,NA,13,TRBV10-3,NA,TGTGCCATCAGTGAGAGGGTACTCTACGAGCAGTACTTC,CAISERVLYEQYF
TRBJ2-2,medium-sized,15,TRBV2,TRBD2,TGTGCCAGCAGTGCTCTAGCGGGAAACACCGGGGAGCTGTTTTTT,CASSALAGNTGELFF
TRBJ2-1,medium-sized,14,TRBV4-1,TRBD1,TGCGCCAGCAGCCAAGAGGGACAGGGCAATGAGCAGTTCTTC,CASSQEGQGNEQFF
TRBJ2-7,many,13,TRBV19,NA,TGTGCCAGTAGTATAGACAGGTACTACGAGCAGTACTTC,CASSIDRYYEQYF
TRBJ2-2,medium-sized,17,TRBV5-1,NA,TGCGCCAGCAGACCCTTCCCGGGTCACCCGGACCCCGGGGAGCTGTTTTTT,CASRPFPGHPDPGELFF
TRBJ2-3,many,13,TRBV20-1,TRBD2,TGCAGTGCGCCAGCGGGAGGGCCGTTTACGCAGTATTTT,CSAPAGGPFTQYF
TRBJ2-4,NA,17,TRBV5-4,TRBD2,TGTGCCAGCAGCTTGACTGGCGGGAGGTTAGCCAAAAACATTCAGTACTTC,CASSLTGGRLAKNIQYF
TRBJ2-3,NA,13,TRBV6-2/TRBV6-3,NA,TGTGCCAGCAAGGACGGGAGTCGGGATACGCAGTATTTT,CASKDGSRDTQYF
TRBJ2-1,medium-sized,15,TRBV20-1,TRBD2,TGCAGTGCTAGAGATCAGAGCGGGAGGGCCGGTGAGCAGTTCTTC,CSARDQSGRAGEQFF
TRBJ2-5,NA,16,TRBV20-1,NA,TGCAGTGCTCCCGACCCGGGAGAGGTTCTACAAGAGACCCAGTACTTC,CSAPDPGEVLQETQYF
TRBJ1-4,NA,17,TRBV19,NA,TGTGCCAGTAGTATGGGGATCTGGGGGGCGCACGATGAAAAACTGTTTTTT,CASSMGIWGAHDEKLFF
TRBJ2-1,many,14,TRBV18,TRBD2,TGTGCCAGCTCACCATCCAGGGAGGGCAATGAGCAGTTCTTC,CASSPSREGNEQFF
TRBJ1-2,medium-sized,16,TRBV6-1,NA,TGTGCCAGCAGTGGGGGGACCCTCCAAACCCCTATTAGCTACACCTTC,CASSGGTLQTPISYTF
TRBJ2-3,medium-sized,16,TRBV6-4,NA,TGTGCCAGCAGTGACTCCGACCGAGGTCCCACAGATACGCAGTATTTT,CASSDSDRGPTDTQYF
TRBJ2-5,NA,13,TRBV28,NA,TGTGCCAGCAGTTTGGACAGACAAGAGACCCAGTACTTC,CASSLDRQETQYF
TRBJ1-4,many,14,TRBV29-1,NA,TGCAGCGTTGGTACCGGGGCCGGGGGTGAAAAACTGTTTTTT,CSVGTGAGGEKLFF
TRBJ2-5,few,15,TRBV6-5,TRBD2,TGTGCCAGCACCAACTCGGGGGGATCCCAAGAGACCCAGTACTTC,CASTNSGGSQETQYF
TRBJ2-1,many,16,TRBV9,TRBD2,TGTGCCAGCAGCGTAGGGTCTAGCGGGAGTGTAAATGAGCAGTTCTTC,CASSVGSSGSVNEQFF
TRBJ2-5,NA,14,TRBV5-6,NA,TGTGCCAGCAGTCCTCCGGGACGACAAGAGACCCAGTACTTC,CASSPPGRQETQYF
TRBJ1-1,many,15,TRBV7-8,TRBD1,TGTGCCAGCAGCTTAGCGGTGACAGGGCTCCCTGAAGCTTTCTTT,CASSLAVTGLPEAFF
TRBJ1-2,many,14,TRBV19,TRBD1,TGTGCCAGTAGGACCGATGACAGGGTGCAAGGCTACACCTTC,CASRTDDRVQGYTF
TRBJ2-7,medium-sized,12,TRBV5-1,NA,TGCGCCAGCAGCTTGATCAGGGGCGAGCAGTACTTC,CASSLIRGEQYF
TRBJ2-3,medium-sized,15,TRBV5-1,NA,TGCGCCAGCAGCCCCGGACACTCTTTCACAGATACGCAGTATTTT,CASSPGHSFTDTQYF